A single sample is the source of the 20 T cell receptor beta chains below, sequenced in a study of blood T cell repertoires in COVID-19. The protocol was immunoSEQ multiplex PCR, while the TCRdb copy is restricted to in-frame clones and leaves out a portion. The sample records 150,000 to 200,000 clones, approximately 83% being singletons. The sequenced material came from peripheral blood. Receptors were obtained from a human donor with acute or convalescent COVID-19. The donor label of this sample is uncertain.

The V call is TRBV4-1, the J call TRBJ1-2, with D possibly TRBD1 on 6 matching bases. The CDR3 runs to 16 residues. Looked up from germline, CDR1 is MGHRA and CDR2 is YSYEKL. V was shortened by 0 bases and J by 1 base, with 12 bases between the two germline ends. CDR3: CASSQDRGRVNYGYTF. The CDR3 coding sequence is TGCGCCAGCAGCCAAGACAGGGGACGGGTTAACTATGGCTACACCTTC.

This clone was seen more than once but under ten times. The chain links TRBV6-5 to TRBJ1-2; D might be TRBD1 (6 bases). Germline assignment: CDR1 MNHEY and CDR2 SVGAGI. The CDR3 has 13 amino acids. V dropped 8 bases and J dropped 4 bases, with 14 bases sitting between them. For the CDR3, the DNA is TGTGCCAGCGGCTACACAGGGACCTATGGCTACACCTTC. This translates into CASGYTGTYGYTF.

CDR3 residues: CASSVLAEAFF. CDR3 DNA sequence: TGTGCCAGCAGTGTGCTAGCCGAAGCTTTCTTT. J is TRBJ1-1 and V is TRBV2, with unresolved D. Germline CDR1 is SNHLY and CDR2 is FYNNEI. The CDR3 is made up of 11 amino acids. Trimming took 4 bases from V and 8 from J, leaving 8 bases between them. The entire variable domain, with the rest obtained from reference TRBV2 and TRBJ1-1, is as follows: EPEVTQTPSHQVTQMGQEVILRCVPISNHLYFYWYRQILGQKVEFLVSFYNNEISEKSEIFDDQFSVERPDGSNFTLKIRSTKLEDSAMYFCASSVLAEAFFGQGTRLTVV.

This clone was found once. CDR3 sequence: CASSLDGLAGVNTGELFF. The CDR3 nucleotides are TGTGCCAGCAGCTTAGATGGACTAGCGGGAGTGAACACCGGGGAGCTGTTTTTT. The chain links TRBV7-9 to TRBJ2-2, with 13 bases fitting TRBD2. Germline V gives CDR1 SEHNR, CDR2 FQNEAQ (reference sequence). The CDR3 spans 18 residues. The J segment lost 1 base and the V segment lost 1 base, leaving 3 bases of the junction unmatched.

The chain is built from TRBV6-4 and TRBJ1-2; no clear D gene. Germline lookup yields CDR1 MRHNA and CDR2 SNTAGT. The CDR3 covers 14 residues. Trimming shortened V by 6 bases and J by 0 bases, and 11 bases separated the two germline ends. CDR3 in DNA: TGTGCCAGCAGCAAAGACGGGGCTAACTATGGCTACACCTTC. Protein: CASSKDGANYGYTF.

The chain links TRBV10-3 to TRBJ1-1; 8 nucleotides agree with TRBD1. CDR1 is ENHRY and CDR2 is SYGVKD in the germline V gene. Trimming removed 4 bases from V and 3 bases from J; junction bases left unmatched: 10. There are 16 residues in the CDR3. This chain's CDR3 is CAISGGTGRRDTEAFF. CDR3 nucleotides: TGTGCCATCAGTGGGGGGACAGGCCGGCGGGACACTGAAGCTTTCTTT.

This clone was seen once. J is TRBJ2-7 and V is TRBV5-4; 7 bases are shared with TRBD2. Germline CDR1 SGHNT, CDR2 YYREEE (reference sequence). With 6 bases clipped from V and 1 base from J, the junction kept 7 bases outside the gene matches. This CDR3 comprises 14 residues. This CDR3 is CASTPGGGSYEQYF. CDR3 in DNA: TGTGCCAGCACCCCGGGGGGTGGATCCTACGAGCAGTACTTC. Using reference TRBV5-4 and TRBJ2-7 for the parts outside the CDR3, the full variable domain is ETGVTQSPTHLIKTRGQQVTLRCSSQSGHNTVSWYQQALGQGPQFIFQYYREEENGRGNFPPRFSGLQFPNYSSELNVNALELDDSALYLCASTPGGGSYEQYFGPGTRLTVT.

The genes are TRBV11-3 and TRBJ2-2; weak D call: TRBD2 (7 bases). Germline V gene data show CDR1 as SGHNT and CDR2 as YENEEA. V was clipped by 5 bases and J by 5 bases, with 15 bases between them. The CDR3 runs to 15 residues. CDR3 amino acids: CASSLGGRGTGELFF. CDR3 in DNA: TGTGCCAGCAGCCTGGGGGGGCGCGGGACCGGGGAGCTGTTTTTT.

The chain links TRBV6-5 to TRBJ2-7; TRBD1 agrees at 8 bases. Per the germline V gene, CDR1 is MNHEY and CDR2 is SVGAGI. Trimming at V came to 5 bases and at J to 3 bases, leaving 6 bases not matched to a gene. CDR3 length: 14 residues. The chain's CDR3 is CASSRQGRVYEQYF. In DNA form, the CDR3 reads TGTGCCAGCAGTAGACAGGGGCGGGTCTACGAGCAGTACTTC.

This chain links TRBV19 with TRBJ2-7; 11 bases line up with TRBD1. This CDR3 spans 15 amino acids. V gave up 5 bases and J gave up 3 bases; unmatched junction bases: 6. Germline lookup yields CDR1 LNHDA and CDR2 SQIVND (reference sequence). This CDR3 is CASSVAGTGGYEQYF. The CDR3 nucleotides read TGTGCCAGTAGTGTGGCCGGGACAGGGGGCTACGAGCAGTACTTC.

The chain combines TRBV27 with TRBJ2-7; a possible D gene is TRBD1 (5 bases). Germline V gives CDR1 MNHEY, CDR2 SMNVEV (reference sequence). The CDR3 loop spans 15 amino acids. V lost 3 bases and J lost 3, with 15 bases in between. In DNA form, the CDR3 reads TGTGCCAGCAGTTTTCGACAGACCACCTACTACGAGCAGTACTTC. Its translation is CASSFRQTTYYEQYF.

The CDR3, as DNA: TGTGCCAGCAGCTTAAAGACAGGCCAAGAGACCCAGTACTTC. It yields the protein CASSLKTGQETQYF. The chain combines TRBV5-4 with TRBJ2-5, with a weak D call TRBD1 (6 bases). The CDR3 is 14 residues long. Trimming removed 2 bases at V and 1 base at J, with 9 bases between. CDR1 and CDR2 (germline): SGHNT, YYREEE (reference sequence).

The chain carries TRBV2 and TRBJ2-2; D unclear. The CDR3 runs to 15 residues. V lost 8 bases and J lost 4, with 17 bases in between. Looked up from germline, CDR1 is SNHLY and CDR2 is FYNNEI. CDR3 sequence: CASASSTAGTGELFF. The CDR3, as DNA: TGTGCCAGCGCCAGTAGTACAGCTGGCACCGGGGAGCTGTTTTTT.

V and J are TRBV11-3 and TRBJ2-1; 11 bases map to TRBD1. With V trimmed by 1 base and J by 4 bases, 3 bases remained unmatched. CDR1 SGHNT and CDR2 YENEEA come from the germline V gene. The CDR3 is made up of 16 amino acids. The CDR3 DNA reads as TGTGCCAGCAGCTTAGGGGGACAGGGGGTATACAATGAGCAGTTCTTC. Protein product: CASSLGGQGVYNEQFF.

This chain uses TRBV6-6 with TRBJ2-1; 8 bases are a match to TRBD1. Germline trimming cut 5 bases from V and 5 bases from J; bases unmatched to any gene: 11. The V gene's germline CDR1 is MNHNY and CDR2 SVGAGI (reference sequence). There are 16 residues in the CDR3. The CDR3 sequence: CASSPPWDRTNNEQFF. The CDR3 DNA reads as TGTGCCAGCAGTCCGCCCTGGGACAGGACTAACAATGAGCAGTTCTTC.

The V gene is TRBV6-1, the J gene TRBJ1-4; the D is unclear. Per the germline V gene, CDR1 is MNHNS and CDR2 is SASEGT. The V end lost 2 bases, the J end lost 6 bases, and 7 bases lay between the germline ends. This CDR3 is 13 amino acids long. Here the CDR3 reads CASSEYGDEKLFF. CDR3 DNA sequence: TGTGCCAGCAGTGAATACGGGGATGAAAAACTGTTTTTT.

Only one count was recorded for this clone. The gene calls are TRBV6-1 and TRBJ2-7, with D possibly matching TRBD1 (5 bases). Germline lookup yields CDR1 MNHNS and CDR2 SASEGT. V was shortened by 3 bases and J by 5 bases, with 11 bases between the two germline ends. The CDR3 is 13 amino acids. CDR3 region: CASSEPGSNEQYF. Written as DNA, the CDR3 is TGTGCCAGCAGTGAGCCAGGGTCCAACGAGCAGTACTTC.

This clone was seen just once. The chain recombines TRBV9 with TRBJ2-5; D gene ambiguous. V was clipped by 0 bases and J by 5 bases, with 8 bases between them. The CDR3 sequence is 13 residues long. Germline assignment: CDR1 SGDLS and CDR2 YYNGEE. DNA of the CDR3: TGTGCCAGCAGCGTAGGCGTGTCCGAGACCCAGTACTTC. Translating it yields CASSVGVSETQYF.

The chain is built from TRBV18 and TRBJ2-5; 7 positions agree with TRBD2. The ends lost 3 bases at V and 6 bases at J; junction bases unmatched: 10. CDR1 KGHSH and CDR2 LQKENI come from the germline V gene. The CDR3 loop spans 15 amino acids. The CDR3 spells CASSPGGGTSQTQYF. The CDR3 DNA sequence: TGTGCCAGCTCACCGGGCGGGGGTACCTCCCAGACCCAGTACTTC.

V usage is TRBV14 and J usage is TRBJ2-1, with 7 bases that match TRBD2. The CDR3 length is 13 residues. Trimming cost V 3 bases and J 10 bases; bases outside gene matches: 6. CDR1 is SGHDN and CDR2 is FVKESK in the germline V gene. CDR3 sequence reads: CASSQVRGGEQFF. Here the CDR3 DNA reads TGTGCCAGCAGCCAGGTACGCGGGGGAGAGCAGTTCTTC.